Below, one T cell receptor (beta chain) is given with its context. The entry originates in a study of blood T cell repertoires in COVID-19. In the study overall: Nucleic acid was either cDNA or gDNA, and it came from T cells, B-cell-depleted T cells, or PBMCs.

Here immunoSEQ multiplex PCR was the method, and the copy in TCRdb shows in-frame clones only, minus some. The top ten hold about 5% of the sample, which has about 260,000 clones, around four fifths seen once. Germline V gives CDR1 MNHNS, CDR2 SASEGT. V was trimmed by 2 bases and J by 2 bases, leaving 17 bases between them. This CDR3 spans 17 amino acids. The TCR was taken from a man between 60 and 75 years old who had recovered from COVID-19. This rearrangement joins TRBV6-1 to TRBJ2-3, with D maybe TRBD2 (6 bases). The sequencing sample was made of peripheral blood. The CDR3 here is CASSETPGPGLTDTQYF. CDR3 nucleotides: TGTGCCAGCAGTGAAACCCCAGGGCCGGGACTCACAGATACGCAGTATTTT.